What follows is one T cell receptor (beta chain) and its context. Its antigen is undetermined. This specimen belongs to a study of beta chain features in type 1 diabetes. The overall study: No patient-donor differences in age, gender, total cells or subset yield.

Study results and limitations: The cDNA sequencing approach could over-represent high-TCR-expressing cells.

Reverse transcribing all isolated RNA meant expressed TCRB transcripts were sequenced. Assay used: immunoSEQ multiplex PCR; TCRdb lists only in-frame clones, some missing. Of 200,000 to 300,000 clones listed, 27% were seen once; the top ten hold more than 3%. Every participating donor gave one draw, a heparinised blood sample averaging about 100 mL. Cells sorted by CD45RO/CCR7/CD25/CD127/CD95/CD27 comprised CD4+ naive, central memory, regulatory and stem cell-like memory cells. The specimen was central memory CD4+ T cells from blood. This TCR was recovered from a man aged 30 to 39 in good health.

CDR3 residues: CAAAGATYYNEQFF. The CDR3 nucleotides are TGTGCCGCCGCGGGGGCCACCTACTACAATGAGCAGTTCTTC. The chain links TRBV28 to TRBJ2-1; possible D gene TRBD2, 7 bases. Germline CDR1 reads MDHEN; CDR2 reads SYDVKM. The V end lost 11 bases, the J end lost 3 bases, and 17 bases lay between the germline ends. CDR3 length: 14 amino acids.